The 4 T cell receptor beta chains below all came from one sample that was sequenced in a study of T cell responses to AZD1222 COVID-19 vaccine. Repertoires were generated with immunoSEQ multiplex PCR, while TCRdb's copy carries only in-frame clones and drops some. The sample contains fewer than 250,000 clones, 90% to 95% of which appear only once. The specimen was peripheral blood, collected on day 0 of MenACWY control vaccination. All receptors come from an adult in good health.

This chain joins TRBV4-1 and TRBJ2-3, with a weak D call TRBD2 (5 bases). The ends were cut back, 4 bases at V and 1 base at J, with 15 bases in the middle. Per germline, CDR1 MGHRA and CDR2 YSYEKL. The CDR3 covers 16 residues. Here the CDR3 reads CASSRMTTGGTDTQYF. CDR3 bases: TGCGCCAGCAGCCGGATGACTACCGGGGGCACAGATACGCAGTATTTT.

V and J are TRBV18 and TRBJ1-1, with 8 bases fitting TRBD1. This CDR3 has 12 residues. The J segment lost 11 bases and the V segment lost 3 bases, leaving 5 bases of the junction unmatched. The V gene's germline CDR1 is KGHSH and CDR2 LQKENI. CDR3 nucleotide sequence: TGTGCCAGCTCACCTGACAGGGGTCAGGCTTTCTTT. It yields the protein CASSPDRGQAFF.

This chain uses TRBV7-2 with TRBJ1-5; 7 bases align to TRBD1. V was pared by 1 base and J by 6 bases, with 9 bases of the junction left unmatched. Germline V lookup: CDR1 SGHTA, CDR2 FQGNSA. This CDR3 contains 16 residues. The CDR3 loop reads CASSLGLSRDSQPQHF. The CDR3 DNA follows: TGTGCCAGCAGCTTAGGGTTGAGCAGGGACAGTCAGCCCCAGCATTTT.

The chain is built from TRBV11-2 and TRBJ2-7; weak D call: TRBD1 (6 bases). The V gene lost 1 base and the J gene lost 1 base, with 8 bases spanning the gap. CDR3 size: 14 residues. Looked up from germline, CDR1 is SGHAT and CDR2 is FQNNGV. The CDR3 spells CASSLGTVSYEQYF. The DNA for the CDR3 is TGTGCCAGCAGCTTAGGGACAGTATCCTACGAGCAGTACTTC.